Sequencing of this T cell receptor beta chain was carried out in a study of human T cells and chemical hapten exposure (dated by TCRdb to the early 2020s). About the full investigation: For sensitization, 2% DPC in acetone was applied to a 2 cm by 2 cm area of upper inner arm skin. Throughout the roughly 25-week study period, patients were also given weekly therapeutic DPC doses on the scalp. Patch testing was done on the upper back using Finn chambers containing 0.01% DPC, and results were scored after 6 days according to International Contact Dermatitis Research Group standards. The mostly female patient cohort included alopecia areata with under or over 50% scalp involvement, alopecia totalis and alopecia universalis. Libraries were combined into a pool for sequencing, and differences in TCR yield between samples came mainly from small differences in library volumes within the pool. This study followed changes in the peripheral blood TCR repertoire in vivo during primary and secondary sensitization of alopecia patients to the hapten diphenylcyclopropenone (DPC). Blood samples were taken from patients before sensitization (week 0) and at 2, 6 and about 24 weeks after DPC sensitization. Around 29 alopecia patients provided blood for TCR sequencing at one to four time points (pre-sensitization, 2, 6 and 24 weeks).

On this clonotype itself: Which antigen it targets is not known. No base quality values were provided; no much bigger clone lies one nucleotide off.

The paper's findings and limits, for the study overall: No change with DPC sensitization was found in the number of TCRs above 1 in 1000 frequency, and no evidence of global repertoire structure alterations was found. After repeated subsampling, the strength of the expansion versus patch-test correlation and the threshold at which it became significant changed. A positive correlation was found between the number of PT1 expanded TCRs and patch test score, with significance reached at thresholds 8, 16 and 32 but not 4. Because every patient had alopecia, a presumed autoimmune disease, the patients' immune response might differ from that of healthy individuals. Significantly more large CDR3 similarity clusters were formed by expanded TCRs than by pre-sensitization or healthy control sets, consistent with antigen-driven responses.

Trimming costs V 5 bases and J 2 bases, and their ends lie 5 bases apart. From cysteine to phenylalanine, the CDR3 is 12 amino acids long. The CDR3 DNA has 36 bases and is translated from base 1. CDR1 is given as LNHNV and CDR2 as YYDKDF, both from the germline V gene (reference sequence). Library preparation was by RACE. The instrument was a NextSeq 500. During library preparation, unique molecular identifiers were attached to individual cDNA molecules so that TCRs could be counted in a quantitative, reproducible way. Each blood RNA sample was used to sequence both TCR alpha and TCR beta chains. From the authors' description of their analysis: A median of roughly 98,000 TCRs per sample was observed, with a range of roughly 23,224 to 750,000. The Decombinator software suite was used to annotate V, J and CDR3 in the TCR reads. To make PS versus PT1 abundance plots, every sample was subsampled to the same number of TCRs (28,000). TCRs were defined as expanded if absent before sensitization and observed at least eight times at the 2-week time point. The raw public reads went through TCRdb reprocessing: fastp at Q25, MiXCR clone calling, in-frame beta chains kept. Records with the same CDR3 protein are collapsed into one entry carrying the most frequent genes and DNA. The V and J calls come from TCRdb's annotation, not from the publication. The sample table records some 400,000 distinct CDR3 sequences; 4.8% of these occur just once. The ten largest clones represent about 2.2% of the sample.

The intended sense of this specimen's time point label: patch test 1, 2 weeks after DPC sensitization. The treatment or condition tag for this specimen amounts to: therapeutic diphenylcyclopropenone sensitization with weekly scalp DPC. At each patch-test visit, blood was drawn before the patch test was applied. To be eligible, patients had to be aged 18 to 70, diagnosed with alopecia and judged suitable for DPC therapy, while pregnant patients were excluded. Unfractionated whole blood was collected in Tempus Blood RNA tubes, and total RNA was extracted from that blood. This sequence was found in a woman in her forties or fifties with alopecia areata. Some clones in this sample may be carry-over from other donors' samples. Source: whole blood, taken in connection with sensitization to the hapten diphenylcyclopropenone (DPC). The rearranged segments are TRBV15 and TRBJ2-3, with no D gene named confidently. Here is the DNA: TGTGCCACCAGCCAGTTCACAGATACGCAGTATTTT. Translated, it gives CATSQFTDTQYF. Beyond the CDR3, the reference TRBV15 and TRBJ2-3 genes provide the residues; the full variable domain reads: DAMVIQNPRYQVTQFGKPVTLSCSQTLNHNVMYWYQQKSSQAPKLLFHYYDKDFNNEADTPDNFQSRRPNTSFCFLDIRSPGLGDTAMYLCATSQFTDTQYFGPGTRLTVL.